Shown below are 4 T cell receptor beta chains from a single sample sequenced in a study of cytomegalovirus exposure and HLA in healthy donors. With 60 Vbeta and 13 Jbeta primers, the PCR was carried out. Libraries were prepared by immunoSEQ multiplex PCR; TCRdb keeps only in-frame clonotypes and omits some of them. Counted here are 120,000 or so clones, around 84% occurring once; the ten biggest clones make up under 2%. The sample comprised PBMCs. Receptors were obtained from a man younger than 35 in good health and CMV-seronegative.

This clone was recorded once. The chain carries TRBV9 and TRBJ2-1; 8 bases fit TRBD2. The CDR3 is 15 residues long. Germline CDR1 SGDLS, CDR2 YYNGEE. The J segment lost 2 bases and the V segment lost 3 bases, leaving 4 bases of the junction unmatched. CDR3 in amino acids: CASSEGRGAYNEQFF. The DNA of the CDR3 is TGTGCCAGCAGCGAGGGGCGGGGGGCCTACAATGAGCAGTTCTTC.

The chain is built from TRBV14 and TRBJ1-1; 9 nucleotides agree with TRBD1. Germline V gives CDR1 SGHDN, CDR2 FVKESK. The CDR3 loop spans 18 amino acids. The trim removed 3 bases at V and 10 bases at J, leaving 21 bases unmatched. The CDR3 region is CASSHHTSGTGLYVRAFF. The CDR3 coding sequence is TGTGCCAGCAGCCATCATACGTCCGGGACAGGGCTCTACGTAAGAGCTTTCTTT.

A few counts support this clone. This chain joins TRBV11-2 and TRBJ2-7; 7 nucleotides match TRBD2. With 5 bases clipped from V and 4 bases from J, the junction kept 8 bases outside the gene matches. This CDR3 region has 14 residues. Per the germline V gene, CDR1 is SGHAT and CDR2 is FQNNGV. CDR3 loop: CASSLASGSYEQYF. CDR3 nucleotide sequence: TGTGCCAGCAGCCTCGCTAGCGGTTCGTACGAGCAGTACTTC.

The V and J genes are TRBV5-4 and TRBJ2-3; unclear D gene. V shed 4 bases and J shed 2 bases, with 14 bases lying between them. This CDR3 spans 15 amino acids. Germline V gene lookup returns CDR1 SGHNT and CDR2 YYREEE (reference sequence). CDR3 DNA sequence: TGTGCCAGCAGCCCTTACGACAAGGTCACAGATACGCAGTATTTT. Its translation: CASSPYDKVTDTQYF. The whole variable domain, remainder taken from reference TRBV5-4 and TRBJ2-3, is ETGVTQSPTHLIKTRGQQVTLRCSSQSGHNTVSWYQQALGQGPQFIFQYYREEENGRGNFPPRFSGLQFPNYSSELNVNALELDDSALYLCASSPYDKVTDTQYFGPGTRLTVL.